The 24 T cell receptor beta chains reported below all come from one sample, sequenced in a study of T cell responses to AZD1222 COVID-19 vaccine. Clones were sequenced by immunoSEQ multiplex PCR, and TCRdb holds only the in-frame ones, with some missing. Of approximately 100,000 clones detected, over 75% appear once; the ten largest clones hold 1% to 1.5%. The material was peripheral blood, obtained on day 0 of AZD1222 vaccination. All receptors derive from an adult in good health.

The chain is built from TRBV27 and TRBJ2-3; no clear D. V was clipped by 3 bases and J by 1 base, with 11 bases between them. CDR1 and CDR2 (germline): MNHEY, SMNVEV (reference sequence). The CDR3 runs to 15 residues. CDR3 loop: CASSFLLGRTDTQYF. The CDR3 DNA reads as TGTGCCAGCAGTTTTCTTTTAGGGCGCACAGATACGCAGTATTTT.

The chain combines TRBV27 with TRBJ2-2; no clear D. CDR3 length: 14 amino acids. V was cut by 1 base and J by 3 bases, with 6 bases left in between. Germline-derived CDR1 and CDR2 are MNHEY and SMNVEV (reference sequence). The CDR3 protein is CASSLLDDTGELFF. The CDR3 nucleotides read TGTGCCAGCAGTTTATTGGACGACACCGGGGAGCTGTTTTTT.

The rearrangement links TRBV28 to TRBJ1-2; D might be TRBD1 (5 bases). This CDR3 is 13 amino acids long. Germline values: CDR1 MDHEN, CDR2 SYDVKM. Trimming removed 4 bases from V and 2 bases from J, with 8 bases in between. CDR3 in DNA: TGTGCCAGCAGTTCGACAGCGAACTATGGCTACACCTTC. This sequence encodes CASSSTANYGYTF.

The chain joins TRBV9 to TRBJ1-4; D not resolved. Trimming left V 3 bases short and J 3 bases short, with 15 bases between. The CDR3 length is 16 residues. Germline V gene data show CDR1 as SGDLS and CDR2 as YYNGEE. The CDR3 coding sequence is TGTGCCAGCAGCGCGGGGAATCCGGCGGCTAATGAAAAACTGTTTTTT. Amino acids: CASSAGNPAANEKLFF.

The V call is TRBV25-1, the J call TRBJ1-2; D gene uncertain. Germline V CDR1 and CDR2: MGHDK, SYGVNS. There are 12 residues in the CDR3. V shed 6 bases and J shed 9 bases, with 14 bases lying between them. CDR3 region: CASSPDMTSYTF. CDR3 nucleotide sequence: TGTGCCAGCAGCCCCGACATGACCAGCTACACCTTC.

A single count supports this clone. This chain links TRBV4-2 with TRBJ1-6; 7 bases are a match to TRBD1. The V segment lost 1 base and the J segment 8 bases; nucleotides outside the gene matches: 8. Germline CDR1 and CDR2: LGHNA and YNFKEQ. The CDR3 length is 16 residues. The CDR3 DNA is TGTGCCAGCAGCCAAGGGGGGGTAGGGGGCTATTCACCCCTCCACTTT. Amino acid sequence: CASSQGGVGGYSPLHF.

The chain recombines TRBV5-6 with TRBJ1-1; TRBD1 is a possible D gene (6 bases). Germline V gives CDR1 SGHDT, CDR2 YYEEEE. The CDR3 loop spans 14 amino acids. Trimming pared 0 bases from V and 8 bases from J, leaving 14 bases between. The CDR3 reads CASSLVQGRVEAFF. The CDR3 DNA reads TGTGCCAGCAGCTTGGTTCAGGGGCGCGTGGAAGCTTTCTTT.

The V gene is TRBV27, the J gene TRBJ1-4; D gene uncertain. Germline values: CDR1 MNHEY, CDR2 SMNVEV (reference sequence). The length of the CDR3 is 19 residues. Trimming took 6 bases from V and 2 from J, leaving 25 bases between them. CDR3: CASSGLSPRGISTNEKLFF. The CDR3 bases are TGTGCCAGCAGCGGATTAAGCCCCCGGGGTATTAGCACTAATGAAAAACTGTTTTTT.

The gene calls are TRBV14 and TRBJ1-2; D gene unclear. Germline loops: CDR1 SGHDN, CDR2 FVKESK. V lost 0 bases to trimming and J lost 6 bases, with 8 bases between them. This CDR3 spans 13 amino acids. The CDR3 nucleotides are TGTGCCAGCAGCCAAGATAGTTGGGATGGCTACACCTTC. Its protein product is CASSQDSWDGYTF. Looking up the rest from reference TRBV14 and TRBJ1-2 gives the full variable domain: EAGVTQFPSHSVIEKGQTVTLRCDPISGHDNLYWYRRVMGKEIKFLLHFVKESKQDESGMPNNRFLAERTGGTYSTLKVQPAELEDSGVYFCASSQDSWDGYTFGSGTRLTVV.

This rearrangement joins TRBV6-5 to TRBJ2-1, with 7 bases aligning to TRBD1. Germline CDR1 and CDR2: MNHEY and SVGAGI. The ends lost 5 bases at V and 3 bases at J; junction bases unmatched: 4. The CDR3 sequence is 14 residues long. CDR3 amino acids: CASSRNRGYNEQFF. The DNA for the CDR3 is TGTGCCAGCAGTCGGAACAGGGGCTACAATGAGCAGTTCTTC.

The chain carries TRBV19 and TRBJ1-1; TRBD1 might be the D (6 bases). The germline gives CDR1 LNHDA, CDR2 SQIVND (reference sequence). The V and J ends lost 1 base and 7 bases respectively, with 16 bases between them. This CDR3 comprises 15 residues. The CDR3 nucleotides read TGTGCCAGTAGTATAGCGGGGACACTCAGAGATGAAGCTTTCTTT. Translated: CASSIAGTLRDEAFF. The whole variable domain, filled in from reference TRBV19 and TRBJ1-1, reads DGGITQSPKYLFRKEGQNVTLSCEQNLNHDAMYWYRQDPGQGLRLIYYSQIVNDFQKGDIAEGYSVSREKKESFPLTVTSAQKNPTAFYLCASSIAGTLRDEAFFGQGTRLTVV.

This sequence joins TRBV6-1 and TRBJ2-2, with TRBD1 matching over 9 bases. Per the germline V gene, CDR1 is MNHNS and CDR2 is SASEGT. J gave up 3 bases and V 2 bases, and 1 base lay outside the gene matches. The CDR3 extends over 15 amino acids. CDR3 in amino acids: CASSERDRDTGELFF. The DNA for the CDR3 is TGTGCCAGCAGTGAACGGGACAGGGACACCGGGGAGCTGTTTTTT.

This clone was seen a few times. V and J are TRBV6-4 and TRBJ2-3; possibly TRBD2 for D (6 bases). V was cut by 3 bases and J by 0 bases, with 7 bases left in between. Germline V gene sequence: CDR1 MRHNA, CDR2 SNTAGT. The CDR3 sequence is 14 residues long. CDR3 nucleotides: TGTGCCAGCAGTGAGGGGACTAGCACAGATACGCAGTATTTT. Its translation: CASSEGTSTDTQYF.

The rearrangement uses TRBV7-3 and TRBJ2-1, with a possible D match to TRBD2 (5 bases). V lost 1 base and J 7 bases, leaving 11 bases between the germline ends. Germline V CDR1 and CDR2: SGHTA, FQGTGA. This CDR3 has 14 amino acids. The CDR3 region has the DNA TGTGCCAGCAGCTTAAGTTCCGGGGTGAATGAGCAGTTCTTC. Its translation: CASSLSSGVNEQFF.

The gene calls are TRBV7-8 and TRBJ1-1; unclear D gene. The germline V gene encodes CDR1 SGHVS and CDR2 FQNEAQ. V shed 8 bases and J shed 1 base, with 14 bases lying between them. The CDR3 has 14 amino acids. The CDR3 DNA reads TGTGCCAGCTTTCCGAGGGCGAGGAACACTGAAGCTTTCTTT. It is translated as CASFPRARNTEAFF.

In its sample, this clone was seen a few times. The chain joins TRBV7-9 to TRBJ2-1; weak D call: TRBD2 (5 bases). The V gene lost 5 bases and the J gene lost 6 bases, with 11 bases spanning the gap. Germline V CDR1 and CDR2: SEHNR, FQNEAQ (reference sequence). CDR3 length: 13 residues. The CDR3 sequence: CASSLEDPNEQFF. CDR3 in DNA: TGTGCCAGCAGCCTGGAGGACCCCAATGAGCAGTTCTTC.

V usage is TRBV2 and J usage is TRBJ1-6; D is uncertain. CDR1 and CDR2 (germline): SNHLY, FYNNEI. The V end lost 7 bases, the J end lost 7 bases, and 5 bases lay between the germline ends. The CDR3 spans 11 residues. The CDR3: CASIGNSPLHF. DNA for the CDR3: TGTGCCAGCATCGGGAATTCACCCCTCCACTTT.

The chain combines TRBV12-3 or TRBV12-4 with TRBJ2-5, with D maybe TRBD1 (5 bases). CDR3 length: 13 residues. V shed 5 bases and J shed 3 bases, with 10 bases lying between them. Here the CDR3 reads CASSKDTEETQYF. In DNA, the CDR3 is TGTGCCAGCAGTAAGGACACTGAAGAGACCCAGTACTTC.

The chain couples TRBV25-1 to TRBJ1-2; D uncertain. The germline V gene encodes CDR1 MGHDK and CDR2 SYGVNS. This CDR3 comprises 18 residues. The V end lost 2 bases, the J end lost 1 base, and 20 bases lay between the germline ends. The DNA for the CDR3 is TGTGCCAGCAGTGAAGCGGGTCTGGGCGCCGACATTAACTATGGCTACACCTTC. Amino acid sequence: CASSEAGLGADINYGYTF.

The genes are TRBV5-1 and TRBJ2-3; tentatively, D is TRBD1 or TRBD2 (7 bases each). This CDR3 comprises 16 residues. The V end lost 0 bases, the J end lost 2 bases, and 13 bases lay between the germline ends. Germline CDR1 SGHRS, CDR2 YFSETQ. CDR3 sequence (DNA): TGCGCCAGCAGCTTGGACAGGGGAGGGAACACAGATACGCAGTATTTT. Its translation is CASSLDRGGNTDTQYF.

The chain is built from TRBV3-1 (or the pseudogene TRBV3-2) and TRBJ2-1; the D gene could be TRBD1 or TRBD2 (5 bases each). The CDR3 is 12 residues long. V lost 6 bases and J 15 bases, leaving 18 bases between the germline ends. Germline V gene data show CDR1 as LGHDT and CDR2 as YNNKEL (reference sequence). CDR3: CASSFADGDPFF. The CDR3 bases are TGTGCCAGCAGTTTCGCTGATGGGGACCCGTTCTTC.

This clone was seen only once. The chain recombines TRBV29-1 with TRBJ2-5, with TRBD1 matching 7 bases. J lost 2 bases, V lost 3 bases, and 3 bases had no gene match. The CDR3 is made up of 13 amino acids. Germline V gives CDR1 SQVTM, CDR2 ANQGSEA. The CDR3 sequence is CSVEGTAQETQYF. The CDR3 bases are TGCAGCGTTGAGGGGACAGCGCAAGAGACCCAGTACTTC.

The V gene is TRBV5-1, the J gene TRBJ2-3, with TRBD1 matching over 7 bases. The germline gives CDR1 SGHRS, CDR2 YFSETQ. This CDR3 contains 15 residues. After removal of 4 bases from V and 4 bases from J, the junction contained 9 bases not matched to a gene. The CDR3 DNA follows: TGCGCCAGCAGCCCGTCCCGGGACAGCCCAGATACGCAGTATTTT. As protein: CASSPSRDSPDTQYF.

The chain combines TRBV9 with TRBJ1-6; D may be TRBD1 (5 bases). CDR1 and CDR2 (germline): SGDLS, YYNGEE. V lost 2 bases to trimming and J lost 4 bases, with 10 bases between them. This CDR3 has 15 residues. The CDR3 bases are TGTGCCAGCAGCGTCGGGACCCTTTATAATTCACCCCTCCACTTT. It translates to CASSVGTLYNSPLHF.